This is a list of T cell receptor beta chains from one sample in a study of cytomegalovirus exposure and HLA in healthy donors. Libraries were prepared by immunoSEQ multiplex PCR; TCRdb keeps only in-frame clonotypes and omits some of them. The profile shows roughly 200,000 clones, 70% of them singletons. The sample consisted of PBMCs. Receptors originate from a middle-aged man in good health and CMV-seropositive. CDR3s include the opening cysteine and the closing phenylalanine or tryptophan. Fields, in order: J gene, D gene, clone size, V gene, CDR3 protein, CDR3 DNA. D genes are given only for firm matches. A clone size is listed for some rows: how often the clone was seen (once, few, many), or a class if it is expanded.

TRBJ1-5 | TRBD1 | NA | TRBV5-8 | CASSQRTGGSQPQHF | TGTGCCAGCAGCCAAAGGACAGGGGGCAGCCAGCCCCAGCATTTT
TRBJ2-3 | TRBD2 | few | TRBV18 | CASSPETSGGPSTDTQYF | TGTGCCAGCTCACCTGAGACTAGCGGGGGCCCTAGCACAGATACGCAGTATTTT
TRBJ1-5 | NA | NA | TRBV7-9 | CASSRDNQPQHF | TGTGCCAGCAGCCGCGATAATCAGCCCCAGCATTTT
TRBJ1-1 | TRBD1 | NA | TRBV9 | CASSPGQRTEAFF | TGTGCCAGCAGCCCGGGACAGAGGACTGAAGCTTTCTTT
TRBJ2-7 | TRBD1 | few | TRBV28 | CASSPIYTGTGVHEQYF | TGTGCCAGCAGTCCAATTTATACTGGGACAGGGGTACACGAGCAGTACTTC
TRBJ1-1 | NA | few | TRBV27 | CASSLRRFADRSHTEAFF | TGTGCCAGCAGTTTACGCAGATTTGCTGACAGATCGCACACTGAAGCTTTCTTT
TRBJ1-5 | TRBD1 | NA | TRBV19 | CATSQGGQPQHF | TGTGCCACTTCGCAGGGGGGACAGCCCCAGCATTTT
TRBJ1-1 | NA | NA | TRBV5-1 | CASKEGTDTEAFF | TGCGCCAGCAAGGAGGGGACGGACACTGAAGCTTTCTTT
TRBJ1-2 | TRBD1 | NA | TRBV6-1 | CASSEGQAFYGYTF | TGTGCCAGCAGTGAGGGACAGGCCTTCTATGGCTACACCTTC
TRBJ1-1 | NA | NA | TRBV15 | CATSIGPGETEAFF | TGTGCCACCAGCATAGGTCCGGGGGAAACTGAAGCTTTCTTT
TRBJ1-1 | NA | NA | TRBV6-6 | CASSSVNEAFF | TGTGCCAGCAGCTCAGTAAATGAAGCTTTCTTT
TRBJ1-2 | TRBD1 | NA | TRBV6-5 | CASRAPGTAYGYTF | TGTGCCAGCAGGGCCCCCGGGACAGCCTATGGCTACACCTTC
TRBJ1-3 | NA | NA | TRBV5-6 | CASTTGMGSGNTIYF | TGTGCCAGCACCACGGGGATGGGGTCCGGAAACACCATATATTTT
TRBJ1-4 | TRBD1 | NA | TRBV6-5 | CASSSRDRGYEKLFF | TGTGCCAGCAGTAGCCGGGACAGGGGGTATGAAAAACTGTTTTTT
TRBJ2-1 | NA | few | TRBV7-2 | CASSLGGSTYNEQFF | TGTGCCAGCAGCTTAGGCGGGTCTACCTACAATGAGCAGTTCTTC
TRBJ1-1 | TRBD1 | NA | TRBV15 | CATSRGSDRGAVNTEAFF | TGTGCCACCAGCAGAGGGTCGGACAGGGGGGCTGTGAACACTGAAGCTTTCTTT
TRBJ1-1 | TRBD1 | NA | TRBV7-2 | CASSPDRGGRTEAFF | TGTGCCAGCAGCCCAGACAGGGGTGGGAGGACTGAAGCTTTCTTT
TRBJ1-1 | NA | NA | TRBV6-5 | CASSYERVSTEAFF | TGTGCCAGCAGTTACGAGCGGGTGAGCACTGAAGCTTTCTTT
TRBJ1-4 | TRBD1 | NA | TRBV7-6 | CASSASPGQTNEKLFF | TGTGCCAGCAGCGCCAGCCCGGGACAGACTAATGAAAAACTGTTTTTT
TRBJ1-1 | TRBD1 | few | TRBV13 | CASSPDRGQAFF | TGTGCCAGCAGCCCCGACAGGGGACAAGCTTTCTTT
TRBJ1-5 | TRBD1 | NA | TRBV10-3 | CATDTGGGQPQHF | TGTGCCACCGACACAGGGGGAGGTCAGCCCCAGCATTTT
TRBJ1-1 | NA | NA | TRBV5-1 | CASSLGPERLMNTEAFF | TGCGCCAGCAGCTTGGGGCCGGAGAGGCTCATGAACACTGAAGCTTTCTTT
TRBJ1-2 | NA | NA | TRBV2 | CASSEDDAAGYTF | TGTGCCAGCAGTGAAGACGACGCGGCGGGCTACACCTTC
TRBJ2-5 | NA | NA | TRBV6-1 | CASSGDWYQETQYF | TGTGCCAGCAGTGGAGACTGGTACCAAGAGACCCAGTACTTC
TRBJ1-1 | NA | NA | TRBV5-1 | CASSPGPSGTEAFF | TGCGCCAGCAGCCCCGGTCCGTCAGGCACTGAAGCTTTCTTT
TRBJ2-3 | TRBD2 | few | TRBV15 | CATSPGASGTLTQYF | TGTGCCACCAGCCCCGGGGCTAGCGGAACTTTAACGCAGTATTTT
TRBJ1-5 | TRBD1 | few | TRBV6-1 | CASSLQGNQPQHF | TGTGCCAGCAGCTTACAGGGGAATCAGCCCCAGCATTTT
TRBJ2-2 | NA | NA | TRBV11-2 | CASSLGGPTGELFF | TGTGCCAGCAGCTTAGGAGGCCCCACCGGGGAGCTGTTTTTT
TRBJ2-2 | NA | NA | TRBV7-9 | CASSRTVTGELFF | TGTGCCAGCAGCAGAACGGTCACCGGGGAGCTGTTTTTT
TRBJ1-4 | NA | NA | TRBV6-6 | CASSYHKGRDNEKLFF | TGTGCCAGCAGTTACCATAAGGGCAGGGATAATGAAAAACTGTTTTTT
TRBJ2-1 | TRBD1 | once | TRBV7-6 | CASSHRDRGVNEQFF | TGTGCCAGCAGTCACCGGGACAGGGGGGTAAATGAGCAGTTCTTC
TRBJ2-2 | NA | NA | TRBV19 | CASSELFLVELFF | TGTGCCAGTAGTGAGTTATTCCTTGTGGAGCTGTTTTTT
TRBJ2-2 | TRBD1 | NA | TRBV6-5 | CASRGQGFGELFF | TGTGCCAGCAGGGGACAGGGGTTCGGGGAGCTGTTTTTT
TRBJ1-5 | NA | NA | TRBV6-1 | CATQDINQPQHF | TGTGCCACCCAGGATATAAATCAGCCCCAGCATTTT
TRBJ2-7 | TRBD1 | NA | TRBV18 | CASSRTGSAHEQYF | TGTGCCAGCTCACGGACAGGGAGTGCCCACGAGCAGTACTTC
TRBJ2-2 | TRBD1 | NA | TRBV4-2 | CASSQESWRQGRLQNTGELFF | TGTGCCAGCAGCCAAGAATCCTGGCGACAGGGGCGACTCCAGAACACCGGGGAGCTGTTTTTT
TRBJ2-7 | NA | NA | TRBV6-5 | CASSYASWGAYEQYF | TGTGCCAGCAGTTATGCCTCCTGGGGGGCCTACGAGCAGTACTTC
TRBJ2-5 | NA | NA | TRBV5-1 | CASSLDFQETQYF | TGCGCCAGCAGCTTGGACTTCCAAGAGACCCAGTACTTC
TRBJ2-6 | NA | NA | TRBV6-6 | CASSQTGSGANVLTF | TGTGCCAGCAGCCAAACTGGCTCTGGGGCCAACGTCCTGACTTTC
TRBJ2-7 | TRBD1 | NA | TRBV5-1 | CASRKQGASYEQYF | TGCGCCAGCAGAAAACAGGGGGCGAGCTACGAGCAGTACTTC
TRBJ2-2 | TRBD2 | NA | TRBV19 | CASSSQGLAGGNTGELFF | TGTGCCAGTAGTTCCCAGGGACTAGCGGGGGGAAACACCGGGGAGCTGTTTTTT
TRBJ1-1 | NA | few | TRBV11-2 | CASSNGGSEAFF | TGTGCCAGCAGCAACGGCGGGAGTGAAGCTTTCTTT
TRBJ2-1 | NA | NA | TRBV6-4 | CATGRELNNEQFF | TGTGCCACCGGACGGGAATTAAACAATGAGCAGTTCTTC
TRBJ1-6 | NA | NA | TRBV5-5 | CASSLELGVWSYNSPLHF | TGTGCCAGCAGCTTGGAATTAGGGGTATGGTCCTATAATTCACCCCTCCACTTT
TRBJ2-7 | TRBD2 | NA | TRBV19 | CASSTQAGSEQYF | TGTGCCAGTAGTACCCAAGCGGGGTCCGAGCAGTACTTC
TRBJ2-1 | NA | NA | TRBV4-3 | CASSQDLGGPEQFF | TGCGCCAGCAGCCAAGATCTAGGGGGACCTGAGCAGTTCTTC
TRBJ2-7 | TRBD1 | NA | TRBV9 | CASSVGQGTLYEQYF | TGTGCCAGCAGCGTTGGACAGGGTACCCTCTACGAGCAGTACTTC
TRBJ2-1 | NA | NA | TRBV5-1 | CASSAGQSYNEQFF | TGCGCCAGCAGCGCAGGGCAATCCTACAATGAGCAGTTCTTC
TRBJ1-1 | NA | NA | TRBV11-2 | CASSLSPSEYTEAFF | TGTGCCAGCAGCTTGAGTCCCAGCGAGTACACTGAAGCTTTCTTT
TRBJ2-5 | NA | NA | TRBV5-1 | CASSLDGGQTQYF | TGCGCCAGCAGCTTAGACGGGGGACAGACCCAGTACTTC
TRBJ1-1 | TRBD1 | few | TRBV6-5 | CASRLQGARGTEAFF | TGTGCCAGCAGATTACAGGGGGCGCGGGGCACTGAAGCTTTCTTT
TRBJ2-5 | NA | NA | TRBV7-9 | CATGAETTKTQYF | TGTGCCACAGGGGCCGAAACTACAAAGACCCAGTACTTC
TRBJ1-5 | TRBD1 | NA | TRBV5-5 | CASSSRQGAGQPQHF | TGTGCCAGCAGTTCGAGACAGGGGGCAGGTCAGCCCCAGCATTTT
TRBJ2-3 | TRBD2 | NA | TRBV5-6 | CASSYPLAGLSTDTQYF | TGTGCCAGCAGCTACCCTTTAGCGGGGCTTAGCACAGATACGCAGTATTTT
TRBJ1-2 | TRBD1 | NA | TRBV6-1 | CASSEGPYRGNYGYTF | TGTGCCAGCAGTGAAGGCCCCTACAGGGGAAACTATGGCTACACCTTC
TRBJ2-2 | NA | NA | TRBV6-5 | CASRQGGSITGELFF | TGTGCCAGCAGACAGGGGGGGAGTATTACCGGGGAGCTGTTTTTT